The 13 T cell receptor beta chains below all came from one sample that was sequenced in a study of blood T cell repertoires in COVID-19. Method: immunoSEQ multiplex PCR; TCRdb's copy keeps in-frame clones and lacks some. The sample lists around 100,000 clones, approximately 86% occurring once. The sample consisted of peripheral blood. The origin of the receptors is a man in his forties or fifties with active or convalescent COVID-19.

The chain links TRBV5-1 to TRBJ2-5; D ambiguous. V was cut by 2 bases and J by 5 bases, with 4 bases left in between. The CDR3 consists of 11 residues. Germline V CDR1 and CDR2: SGHRS, YFSETQ. The CDR3 bases are TGCGCCAGCAGCTTCGAGGAGACCCAGTACTTC. Protein sequence: CASSFEETQYF. The variable domain in full, completed from reference TRBV5-1 and TRBJ2-5, reads KAGVTQTPRYLIKTRGQQVTLSCSPISGHRSVSWYQQTPGQGLQFLFEYFSETQRNKGNFPGRFSGRQFSNSRSEMNVSTLELGDSALYLCASSFEETQYFGPGTRLLVL.

In its sample, this clone was seen once. This chain links TRBV7-9 with TRBJ2-3, with 12 bases matching TRBD2. This CDR3 is 14 amino acids long. Trimming removed 7 bases from V and 4 bases from J; junction bases left unmatched: 3. CDR1 SEHNR and CDR2 FQNEAQ come from the germline V gene (reference sequence). The CDR3: CASMLAGGPDTQYF. The DNA for the CDR3 is TGTGCCAGCATGCTAGCGGGAGGGCCAGATACGCAGTATTTT.

This chain connects TRBV5-8 to TRBJ2-7; D perhaps matches TRBD2 (5 bases). Trimming removed 6 bases from V and 2 bases from J, with 12 bases in between. Germline CDR1 reads SGHTS; CDR2 reads YDEGEE. The CDR3 totals 13 residues. The CDR3: CASTLIGAYEQYF. The CDR3 DNA reads as TGTGCCAGCACCTTAATCGGGGCCTACGAGCAGTACTTC.

The chain couples TRBV5-1 to TRBJ2-7; the D gene is possibly TRBD1 (5 bases). Germline V lookup: CDR1 SGHRS, CDR2 YFSETQ. V dropped 0 bases and J dropped 5 bases, with 6 bases sitting between them. This CDR3 comprises 12 residues. CDR3 amino acids: CASSLETDEQYF. CDR3 sequence (DNA): TGCGCCAGCAGCTTGGAGACAGACGAGCAGTACTTC.

There are a few counts of this clone. The J gene is TRBJ1-1, the V gene TRBV10-3; TRBD1 agrees at 10 bases. The CDR3 contains 14 residues. The ends lost 2 bases at V and 3 bases at J; junction bases unmatched: 0. CDR1 is ENHRY, CDR2 SYGVKD, per germline. Here the CDR3 reads CAISEGTGDTEAFF. The CDR3 nucleotides read TGTGCCATCAGTGAGGGGACAGGGGACACTGAAGCTTTCTTT.

The J gene is TRBJ2-1, the V gene TRBV11-3; 8 positions agree with TRBD2. The CDR3 totals 17 residues. After removal of 2 bases from V and 2 bases from J, the junction contained 8 bases not matched to a gene. CDR1 SGHNT and CDR2 YENEEA come from the germline V gene. CDR3 DNA sequence: TGTGCCAGCAGCTTATTTTGGGGCGGGAGGACCTACAATGAGCAGTTCTTC. Translated, it gives CASSLFWGGRTYNEQFF.

The rearrangement joins TRBV10-3 to TRBJ1-2, with 9 bases lining up with TRBD1. The V gene end was trimmed by 4 bases and the J gene end by 2 bases; junction bases not matched to a gene: 11. CDR3 length equals 17 residues. The germline V gene encodes CDR1 ENHRY and CDR2 SYGVKD. The CDR3 region is CAISARGTGKGNYGYTF. Here the CDR3 DNA reads TGTGCCATCAGTGCCCGCGGGACAGGGAAAGGCAACTATGGCTACACCTTC.

The table lists this clone with a few counts. V usage is TRBV11-3 and J usage is TRBJ2-7, with TRBD2 matching over 7 bases. The V segment lost 7 bases and the J segment 5 bases; nucleotides outside the gene matches: 11. The V gene's germline CDR1 is SGHNT and CDR2 YENEEA. The CDR3 runs 14 residues. CDR3 nucleotides: TGTGCCAGCACTCGCGGCGGGAGTCCCCACGAGCAGTACTTC. It specifies CASTRGGSPHEQYF. The variable domain in full, with the rest retrieved from reference TRBV11-3 and TRBJ2-7, is EAGVVQSPRYKIIEKKQPVAFWCNPISGHNTLYWYLQNLGQGPELLIRYENEEAVDDSQLPKDRFSAERLKGVDSTLKIQPAELGDSAVYLCASTRGGSPHEQYFGPGTRLTVT.

J is TRBJ2-7 and V is TRBV5-1; tentatively, D is TRBD2 (6 bases). Deletions cut 4 bases from V and 2 bases from J, with 10 bases between. The CDR3 runs 13 residues. CDR1 and CDR2 (germline): SGHRS, YFSETQ. The CDR3 loop reads CASSETRPYEQYF. The CDR3, as DNA: TGCGCCAGCAGCGAGACTAGGCCCTACGAGCAGTACTTC.

The rearrangement joins TRBV2 to TRBJ1-4, with no clear D. The CDR3 covers 14 residues. With 1 base removed from V and 4 bases from J, the gap between germline ends came to 7 bases. Germline loops: CDR1 SNHLY, CDR2 FYNNEI. The CDR3 region is CASSEGQVNEKLFF. The CDR3 region has the DNA TGTGCCAGCAGTGAAGGGCAGGTTAATGAAAAACTGTTTTTT.

The rearrangement joins TRBV19 to TRBJ2-2; no definite D call. CDR3 length: 15 residues. The V end was cut by 5 bases, the J end by 5 bases, with 15 bases between. CDR1 LNHDA and CDR2 SQIVND come from the germline V gene (reference sequence). CDR3 amino acids: CASSPIASGTGELFF. CDR3 DNA: TGTGCCAGTAGTCCTATCGCCTCCGGGACCGGGGAGCTGTTTTTT. The entire variable domain, with the rest obtained from reference TRBV19 and TRBJ2-2, is as follows: DGGITQSPKYLFRKEGQNVTLSCEQNLNHDAMYWYRQDPGQGLRLIYYSQIVNDFQKGDIAEGYSVSREKKESFPLTVTSAQKNPTAFYLCASSPIASGTGELFFGEGSRLTVL.

The chain uses TRBV24-1 and TRBJ2-1; 8 bases fit TRBD1. Trimming at V came to 5 bases and at J to 10 bases, leaving 6 bases not matched to a gene. The CDR3 is made up of 13 amino acids. Per germline, CDR1 KGHDR and CDR2 SFDVKD. The CDR3 spells CATSGQGAREQFF. For the CDR3, the DNA is TGTGCCACCAGTGGGCAGGGGGCTCGAGAGCAGTTCTTC.

The chain uses TRBV19 and TRBJ2-3, with D hard to call. The CDR3 runs 13 residues. V dropped 6 bases and J dropped 2 bases, with 9 bases sitting between them. The V gene's germline CDR1 is LNHDA and CDR2 SQIVND (reference sequence). The CDR3 loop is CASRTVDTDTQYF. Here the CDR3 DNA reads TGTGCCAGTAGAACAGTTGACACAGATACGCAGTATTTT.